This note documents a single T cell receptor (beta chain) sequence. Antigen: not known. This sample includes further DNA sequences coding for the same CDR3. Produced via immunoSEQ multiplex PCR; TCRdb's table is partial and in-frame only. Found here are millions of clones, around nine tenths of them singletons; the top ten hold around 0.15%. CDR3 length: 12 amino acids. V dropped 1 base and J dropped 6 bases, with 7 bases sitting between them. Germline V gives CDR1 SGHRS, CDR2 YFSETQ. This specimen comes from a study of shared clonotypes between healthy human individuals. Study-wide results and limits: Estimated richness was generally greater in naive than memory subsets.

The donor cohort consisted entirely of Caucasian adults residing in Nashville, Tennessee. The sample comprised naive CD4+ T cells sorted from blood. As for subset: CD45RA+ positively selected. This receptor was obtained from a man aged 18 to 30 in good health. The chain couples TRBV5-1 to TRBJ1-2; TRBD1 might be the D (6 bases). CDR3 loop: CASSLRGDGYTF. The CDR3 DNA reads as TGCGCCAGCAGCTTGAGGGGGGATGGCTACACCTTC.